This T cell receptor beta chain was sequenced in a study of CD4 T cells in lung cancer (dated by TCRdb to between 2018 and 2021). With regard to the full study: In the study, blood T cells from NSCLC patients were screened for responses to candidate mutation-encoded neoepitopes, and neoantigen-specific CD4+ T-cell clones and TCRs were isolated. A handful of patients undergoing curative-intent resections for stage I-III non-small cell lung cancer provided the tumor and non-adjacent lung tissue. Aged 60 to 69 when blood was donated, the resected patients, most of whom were former smokers, had either lung adenocarcinoma or squamous cell carcinoma. Treatments received by the patients before blood donation included platinum chemotherapy, and some patients received nivolumab or pembrolizumab. Deep sequencing of TCRB was used to follow the frequency of neoantigen-specific clonotypes in tumor resections, non-adjacent lung and cultured T-cell products.

Study-level results and caveats: Some blood-derived responses might be explained by in vitro priming of naive T cells or cross-reactivity rather than by memory responses to the cancer.

About this clone: The antigen it binds to is not known. Base qualities are not recorded, but no much larger clone differs from it by a single base.

From the cysteine through the phenylalanine, the CDR3 covers 14 amino acids. The kept DNA is CDR3 alone, 42 bases in frame from the first base. The germline V gene gives CDR1 as ENHRY and CDR2 as SYGVKD. Between the V and J ends, shortened by 2 bases and 10 bases respectively, the junction contains 14 bases. The library was prepared using the immunoSEQ multiplex PCR assay. Qiagen DNeasy or QIAamp micro DNA kits were used to isolate DNA, and the Adaptive Biotechnology human TCRB sequencing kit was used to sequence TCRB. An Illumina MiSeq was used to sequence the TCRB libraries. The published analysis was carried out like this. TCRB sequence data were analyzed using the kit provider's software, and tumor enrichment of clonotype templates was assessed with Fisher's exact test. Imported from immuneACCESS, the table was reduced by TCRdb to in-frame sequences with V and J called. These copies leave out some clones; in studies compared against another copy, an unresolved V gene accounts for under half, and the cause of the remainder is not known. D and trimming come from the DNA, and the V and J calls and clone size come from that table. This sample is represented by under 5,000 clones; around 70% of them were singletons. The ten largest clones represent about a sixth of the sample.

The V and J segments used are TRBV10-3 and TRBJ1-4, and the D gene may be TRBD1, 5 bases matching. Sequencing was done on a sample of lung tumor tissue. This clonotype was sampled from a man aged 55 to 70 with non-small cell lung cancer. The sequenced DNA is TGTGCCATCAGTGAGCCCCGTGGGGGGGGAAAACTGTTTTTT. This translates into CAISEPRGGGKLFF.